Below are 31 T cell receptor beta chains sequenced from a single sample in a study of cytomegalovirus exposure and HLA in healthy donors. TCRdb's copy holds only in-frame clones and misses some; the assay was immunoSEQ multiplex PCR. The sample consists of fewer than 140,000 clones, about 88% of them appearing once. Sequencing used PBMCs. Every receptor here comes from a woman under 30 in good health and CMV-seropositive.

The chain employs TRBV19 and TRBJ1-1; 8 nucleotides agree with TRBD1. The V gene's germline CDR1 is LNHDA and CDR2 SQIVND (reference sequence). The trim removed 2 bases at V and 1 base at J, leaving 12 bases unmatched. The CDR3 length is 18 residues. DNA for the CDR3: TGTGCCAGTAGTATACGGTACAGGGGGGGTCTGGGGAACACTGAAGCTTTCTTT. Amino acid sequence: CASSIRYRGGLGNTEAFF.

The V and J genes are TRBV10-3 and TRBJ2-4, with TRBD1 identical over 8 bases. Germline CDR1 and CDR2: ENHRY and SYGVKD. This CDR3 spans 16 amino acids. Germline trimming cut 2 bases from V and 3 bases from J; bases unmatched to any gene: 6. Written as DNA, the CDR3 is TGTGCCATCAGTGAGCTGGCAGGGGGCGTCAAAAACATTCAGTACTTC. The encoded protein is CAISELAGGVKNIQYF.

This rearrangement joins TRBV29-1 to TRBJ2-5; 9 bases align to TRBD2. The germline V gene has CDR1 SQVTM and CDR2 ANQGSEA. The CDR3 is 16 residues long. Trimming removed 3 bases from V and 2 bases from J; junction bases left unmatched: 10. The CDR3 nucleotides are TGCAGCGTTGAGATCTTATTAGCGGGGGAACAAGAGACCCAGTACTTC. Its translation: CSVEILLAGEQETQYF.

In this sample, this clone turned up once. The CDR3 region is CASSPGRVVNQPQHF. CDR3 in DNA: TGTGCCAGCTCACCCGGCCGGGTAGTGAATCAGCCCCAGCATTTT. The chain uses TRBV18 and TRBJ1-5; D gene ambiguous. Trimming took off 3 bases at V and 4 bases at J, with 13 bases between the two ends. The CDR3 sequence is 15 residues long. CDR1 and CDR2 from the germline V gene are KGHSH and LQKENI. Complete variable domain (other parts from reference TRBV18 and TRBJ1-5): NAGVMQNPRHLVRRRGQEARLRCSPMKGHSHVYWYRQLPEEGLKFMVYLQKENIIDESGMPKERFSAEFPKEGPSILRIQQVVRGDSAAYFCASSPGRVVNQPQHFGDGTRLSIL.

This rearrangement joins TRBV18 to TRBJ1-2; D may be TRBD1 (5 bases). This CDR3 is built from 14 residues. Trimming cost V 4 bases and J 2 bases, with 11 bases left between them. Germline V CDR1 and CDR2: KGHSH, LQKENI. CDR3 in amino acids: CASSLPGLNYGYTF. CDR3 nucleotide sequence: TGTGCCAGCTCACTACCGGGACTCAACTATGGCTACACCTTC. Complete variable domain (other parts from reference TRBV18 and TRBJ1-2): NAGVMQNPRHLVRRRGQEARLRCSPMKGHSHVYWYRQLPEEGLKFMVYLQKENIIDESGMPKERFSAEFPKEGPSILRIQQVVRGDSAAYFCASSLPGLNYGYTFGSGTRLTVV.

The gene calls are TRBV18 and TRBJ2-2; 7 nucleotides agree with TRBD1. The CDR3 covers 15 residues. The germline V gene has CDR1 KGHSH and CDR2 LQKENI. V gave up 4 bases and J gave up 3 bases; unmatched junction bases: 5. Written as DNA, the CDR3 is TGTGCCAGCTCACAGACAGGGCTGGACACCGGGGAGCTGTTTTTT. It is translated as CASSQTGLDTGELFF.

The gene calls are TRBV7-8 and TRBJ1-5; D unresolved. Germline-derived CDR1 and CDR2 are SGHVS and FQNEAQ. Trimming removed 3 bases from V and 1 base from J, with 13 bases in between. This CDR3 spans 16 amino acids. The CDR3 spells CASSFAGPLSNQPQHF. In DNA form, the CDR3 reads TGTGCCAGCAGCTTCGCGGGCCCCCTAAGCAATCAGCCCCAGCATTTT.

The genes are TRBV7-7 and TRBJ2-3; TRBD2 matches at 7 bases. This CDR3 contains 14 residues. The junction had 4 bases not matched to a gene; V was cut back by 5 bases and J by 2 bases. CDR1 is SSHAT, CDR2 FNYEAQ, per germline (reference sequence). The CDR3 is CASSPGLVTDTQYF. The CDR3, as DNA: TGTGCCAGCAGCCCAGGACTAGTCACAGATACGCAGTATTTT.

The gene calls are TRBV6-5 and TRBJ2-3, with D possibly being TRBD1 (6 bases). This CDR3 has 15 residues. Trimming removed 5 bases from V and 1 base from J, with 13 bases in between. Germline V gene lookup returns CDR1 MNHEY and CDR2 SVGAGI. The CDR3 DNA is TGTGCCAGCAGTACTCAGGGGCTGCGCACAGATACGCAGTATTTT. It encodes CASSTQGLRTDTQYF.

This chain joins TRBV6-1 and TRBJ1-1; D remains ambiguous. CDR1 and CDR2 (germline): MNHNS, SASEGT. CDR3 length equals 14 residues. V was shortened by 6 bases and J by 1 base, with 12 bases between the two germline ends. CDR3 DNA sequence: TGTGCCAGCAGACTAAAGACGGGGAACACTGAAGCTTTCTTT. Amino acid sequence: CASRLKTGNTEAFF.

The V gene is TRBV9, the J gene TRBJ2-5; TRBD2 is a possible D gene (5 bases). Deletions cut 4 bases from V and 2 bases from J, with 18 bases between. The CDR3 totals 16 residues. Germline V lookup: CDR1 SGDLS, CDR2 YYNGEE. The DNA of the CDR3 is TGTGCCAGCAGCATCGCGGACGGAGGCACACAAGAGACCCAGTACTTC. It is translated as CASSIADGGTQETQYF.

The chain couples TRBV28 to TRBJ2-7; TRBD1 agrees at 11 bases. Per germline, CDR1 MDHEN and CDR2 SYDVKM. The V gene end was trimmed by 5 bases and the J gene end by 2 bases; junction bases not matched to a gene: 8. The CDR3 is 16 amino acids. This CDR3 reads CASSRPPGQGAYEQYV. Here the CDR3 DNA reads TGTGCCAGCAGTCGACCGCCGGGACAGGGGGCCTACGAGCAGTACGTC.

This chain uses TRBV5-1 with TRBJ2-2; maybe TRBD2 (5 bases). Germline CDR1 is SGHRS and CDR2 is YFSETQ. The CDR3 is 15 residues long. The V end was cut by 0 bases, the J end by 1 base, with 7 bases between. The CDR3 DNA follows: TGCGCCAGCAGCTTGGATGGGAGGAACACCGGGGAGCTGTTTTTT. It yields the protein CASSLDGRNTGELFF.

This rearrangement joins TRBV11-3 to TRBJ1-1; D not resolved. The V end was cut by 5 bases, the J end by 4 bases, with 11 bases between. The CDR3 spans 13 residues. CDR1 and CDR2 (germline): SGHNT, YENEEA. Here the CDR3 reads CASSTRAGTEAFF. The CDR3 nucleotides are TGTGCCAGCAGCACCCGGGCGGGCACTGAAGCTTTCTTT.

The CDR3 nucleotides read TGTGCCAGCAGTAATACAGGGCCCACTGAAGCTTTCTTT. Its protein product is CASSNTGPTEAFF. The rearrangement uses TRBV27 and TRBJ1-1, with D maybe TRBD1 (6 bases). CDR1 and CDR2 from the germline V gene are MNHEY and SMNVEV (reference sequence). Deletions cut 5 bases from V and 4 bases from J, with 11 bases between. This CDR3 has 13 residues.

This chain uses TRBV6-1 with TRBJ1-1; TRBD1 aligns across 10 bases. V trimming: 4 bases; J trimming: 4 bases; junction bases outside the gene matches: 6. The CDR3 covers 15 residues. The germline CDR1 and CDR2 sequences are MNHNS and SASEGT. CDR3 coding DNA: TGTGCCAGCAGTGGCGGGACAGGGGAGGCCACTGAAGCTTTCTTT. Translation gives CASSGGTGEATEAFF.

V usage is TRBV18 and J usage is TRBJ2-7; 8 bases match TRBD2. The CDR3 is 15 residues long. Germline V gene sequence: CDR1 KGHSH, CDR2 LQKENI. V was pared by 5 bases and J by 5 bases, with 11 bases of the junction left unmatched. The CDR3 loop is CASSTQAGGADEQYF. In nucleotides, the CDR3 is TGTGCCAGCTCAACCCAGGCGGGGGGTGCGGACGAGCAGTACTTC.

V is TRBV6-5 and J is TRBJ1-2; 8 bases match TRBD1. There are 16 residues in the CDR3. CDR1 is MNHEY and CDR2 is SVGAGI in the germline V gene. The ends lost 0 bases at V and 7 bases at J; junction bases unmatched: 10. This CDR3 is CASSYSWTGRGGGYTF. CDR3 coding DNA: TGTGCCAGCAGTTACTCTTGGACAGGGAGAGGGGGTGGCTACACCTTC.

This clone was seen a few times. This chain uses TRBV28 with TRBJ1-2, with a tentative D call TRBD1 (5 bases). Trimming removed 7 bases from V and 0 bases from J, with 15 bases in between. The germline V gene has CDR1 MDHEN and CDR2 SYDVKM. This CDR3 region has 15 residues. In nucleotides, the CDR3 is TGTGCCAGCACCCTTGGAGACAGAGCTAACTATGGCTACACCTTC. This encodes CASTLGDRANYGYTF.

A single count supports this clone. The rearrangement links TRBV27 to TRBJ1-2; D may be TRBD1 (5 bases). Between the trimmed V and J ends, which lost 0 bases and 0 bases, there was a span of 14 bases. CDR1 is MNHEY, CDR2 SMNVEV, per germline (reference sequence). CDR3 size: 17 residues. DNA of the CDR3: TGTGCCAGCAGTTTATCAGAGCAGGGCGACCCTAACTATGGCTACACCTTC. Its translation: CASSLSEQGDPNYGYTF.

Of note for this clone: No conserved phenylalanine or tryptophan ends this CDR3, so it is likely a read error. No DNA is shown, since the ends of the CDR3 on it are uncertain; the CDR3 is the one TCRdb lists. V gene TRBV21-1 combines with J gene TRBJ1-1; TRBD1 is the table's D call and was not checked against the DNA. TRBV21-1 is shown as a pseudogene. The CDR3 sequence runs 11 residues, both termini included. Here the CDR3 reads CASSIRQGRAG.

This clone was seen only once. The V and J genes are TRBV19 and TRBJ2-5, with TRBD2 matching 16 bases. CDR3 length: 17 residues. Germline CDR1 is LNHDA and CDR2 is SQIVND (reference sequence). Trimming took 4 bases from V and 5 from J; bases not matched to a gene: 7. CDR3 residues: CASSKGGLAGGRETQYF. The CDR3 DNA is TGTGCCAGTAGTAAGGGGGGACTAGCGGGGGGGCGTGAGACCCAGTACTTC. Full variable domain (missing parts from reference TRBV19 and TRBJ2-5): DGGITQSPKYLFRKEGQNVTLSCEQNLNHDAMYWYRQDPGQGLRLIYYSQIVNDFQKGDIAEGYSVSREKKESFPLTVTSAQKNPTAFYLCASSKGGLAGGRETQYFGPGTRLLVL.

The genes are TRBV7-6 and TRBJ1-5, with TRBD1 matching 7 bases. The CDR3 is made up of 15 amino acids. From germline, CDR1 is SGHVS and CDR2 FNYEAQ. V lost 5 bases to trimming and J lost 5 bases; unmatched junction nucleotides: 9. The CDR3 DNA reads as TGTGCCAGCAGCCCAGGGACAGAACTGCATCAGCCCCAGCATTTT. This translates into CASSPGTELHQPQHF.

The chain links TRBV5-4 to TRBJ1-6; D gene unclear. This CDR3 is built from 16 residues. The V end was cut by 0 bases, the J end by 7 bases, with 14 bases between. Germline lookup yields CDR1 SGHNT and CDR2 YYREEE (reference sequence). CDR3 coding DNA: TGTGCCAGCAGCTTGGGGCGGGGTTCAAACAATTCACCCCTCCACTTT. Protein sequence: CASSLGRGSNNSPLHF.

The J gene is TRBJ1-3, the V gene TRBV11-2; 9 positions agree with TRBD1. V dropped 4 bases and J dropped 3; count of bases not matched to a gene: 10. Per germline, CDR1 SGHAT and CDR2 FQNNGV. CDR3 length equals 17 residues. The CDR3 coding sequence is TGTGCCAGCAGCTCATACTTGGGACAGGGTGGTGGAAACACCATATATTTT. Translation gives CASSSYLGQGGGNTIYF.

V usage is TRBV15 and J usage is TRBJ1-6, with 9 positions matching TRBD1. CDR3 size: 15 residues. Trimming at V came to 4 bases and at J to 7 bases, leaving 5 bases not matched to a gene. Germline CDR1 LNHNV, CDR2 YYDKDF (reference sequence). The CDR3 DNA follows: TGTGCCACCAGCACCTCCGGGACAGGGAATTCACCCCTCCACTTT. Its protein is CATSTSGTGNSPLHF.

This sequence joins TRBV28 and TRBJ1-1, with no clear D. Germline V gene data show CDR1 as MDHEN and CDR2 as SYDVKM. This CDR3 spans 15 amino acids. Trimming cost V 5 bases and J 0 bases, with 13 bases left between them. CDR3 sequence reads: CASSPDNPLNTEAFF. The CDR3, as DNA: TGTGCCAGCAGTCCTGACAACCCGTTGAACACTGAAGCTTTCTTT.

There are a few counts of this clone. This chain connects TRBV2 to TRBJ2-7; a weak D match, TRBD1 (6 bases). Germline V lookup: CDR1 SNHLY, CDR2 FYNNEI. Trimming removed 7 bases at V and 3 bases at J, with 16 bases between. The CDR3 is 14 residues long. This CDR3 reads CASNTPGQRYEQYV. For the CDR3, the DNA is TGTGCCAGCAACACGCCGGGACAACGCTACGAGCAGTACGTC.

The chain combines TRBV9 with TRBJ2-6; perhaps TRBD1 as D (6 bases). The germline V gene encodes CDR1 SGDLS and CDR2 YYNGEE. The CDR3 runs to 18 residues. V lost 4 bases, J lost 0 bases, and 17 bases lay in between. CDR3 amino acids: CASSPTKWTVSGANVLTF. Here the CDR3 DNA reads TGTGCCAGCAGCCCCACTAAATGGACAGTCTCTGGGGCCAACGTCCTGACTTTC.

This clone was seen a few times. The genes are TRBV10-3 and TRBJ2-7; TRBD1 agrees at 12 bases. This CDR3 region has 16 residues. V trimming: 5 bases; J trimming: 1 base; junction bases outside the gene matches: 6. Germline loops: CDR1 ENHRY, CDR2 SYGVKD. The CDR3 DNA reads as TGTGCCATCAGTCAAGGGACAGGGGGCGCTTCCTACGAGCAGTACTTC. Amino acids: CAISQGTGGASYEQYF.

The rearrangement links TRBV7-2 to TRBJ1-2; D not certain. Deletions cut 1 base from V and 4 bases from J, with 7 bases between. The CDR3 loop spans 13 amino acids. Germline V gene lookup returns CDR1 SGHTA and CDR2 FQGNSA. The CDR3 spells CASSLDTIYGYTF. The CDR3 region has the DNA TGTGCCAGCAGCTTAGACACCATCTATGGCTACACCTTC.